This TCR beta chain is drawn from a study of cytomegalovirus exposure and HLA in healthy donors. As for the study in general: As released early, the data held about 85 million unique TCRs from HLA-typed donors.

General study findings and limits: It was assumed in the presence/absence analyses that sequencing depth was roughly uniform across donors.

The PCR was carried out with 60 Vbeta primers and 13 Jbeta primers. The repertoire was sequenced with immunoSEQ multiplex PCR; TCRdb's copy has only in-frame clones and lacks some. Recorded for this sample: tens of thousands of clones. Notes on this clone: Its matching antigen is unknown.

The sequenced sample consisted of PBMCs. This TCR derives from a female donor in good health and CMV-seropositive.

The chain's CDR3 is CATSRGREGETQYF. The CDR3 nucleotides are TGTGCCACCAGCAGAGGGCGGGAAGGAGAGACCCAGTACTTC. V and J are TRBV15 and TRBJ2-5, with D possibly being TRBD2 (6 bases). The V end was cut by 1 base, the J end by 4 bases, with 10 bases between. CDR3 length equals 14 residues. The germline V gene encodes CDR1 LNHNV and CDR2 YYDKDF (reference sequence).